This T cell receptor beta chain was sequenced for a study of blood T cell repertoires in COVID-19 (dated by TCRdb to the early 2020s). The study in broad terms: Samples covering the acute and convalescent phases of COVID-19 were provided by collaborators in the United States, Italy and Spain. The material from the prospective study consisted of cDNA or gDNA derived from T cells, B-cell-depleted T cells, or PBMCs. The samples were drawn from the first 160 participants of the ongoing ImmuneRACE study and from 1,200 or so subjects provided by 6 global collaborators. Subjects who had been exposed to COVID-19, were actively infected with it, or had recovered from it provided the deeply sampled blood TCRbeta repertoires that made up the dataset. Where available, HLA class I and class II types were taken from metadata supplied by the sample provider and were not determined by assay-based typing. The repertoires were made available in a free public database intended to serve as a resource for research on the immune response to SARS-CoV-2. Nearly every sample came with metadata listing a de-identified subject ID, COVID-19 status, age in years and sex. Overall study outcomes, separate from this receptor: The quantity of clinical and demographic metadata differed by source and by participant and was supplied without curation.

Concerning this clone itself: Its antigen remains unidentified. No qualities accompany the bases; no much larger clone lies one base away.

CDR1 and CDR2 are drawn from the germline V gene: SGHTS, YDEGEE. The CDR3 holds 16 amino acids from the cysteine to the phenylalanine. Only the CDR3 DNA is retained, 48 bases long and in frame from the first base. Relative to germline, V is missing 6 bases and J is missing 5 bases, with 13 bases of the junction outside any gene match. Participants in the prospective study were aged roughly 18 to 89 years, lived in more than 20 United States geographic areas, and enrolled through a virtual design. In the prospective study, cohorts were assigned on the basis of participant-reported clinical history obtained from a screening survey and a study questionnaire. For ImmuneRACE Cohort 3, a participant was defined as recovered based on two consecutive negative NP/OP PCR tests, clearance by a healthcare professional, or resolution of symptoms. In the prospective study, mobile phlebotomists collected whole blood, serum and a nasopharyngeal or oropharyngeal swab from each participant. Prospective study participants could optionally give additional blood draws and questionnaires over an approximately two-month period. Prospective study blood samples were shipped either frozen or at room temperature before DNA extraction.

The immunoSEQ Assay, a bias-controlled multiplex PCR, was used to amplify TCRbeta CDR3 regions from genomic DNA. Concerning the study's data processing: Nucleated cell counts per sample were estimated from amplification of reference gene primers within the assay. To quantify the absolute abundance of each unique TCRbeta CDR3 rearrangement, sequence reads were collapsed and filtered. For each sample, productive Simpson clonality was calculated by taking the square root of Simpson's diversity index across productive rearrangements. TCRdb obtained this table from immuneACCESS and retained in-frame rearrangements with V and J assigned. These tables miss some clones; where compared with another copy, unresolved V genes account for less than half of the shortfall, and the remainder is unexplained. V, J and clone size were drawn from that table, and D and trimming were deduced from the DNA. This sample gives around 480,000 clones in total; about nine tenths of them show up just once. The ten largest clonotypes hold roughly 0.72% of the sample.

This clonotype was sampled from a woman between 18 and 29 years old who had recovered from COVID-19. The specimen was PBMCs or T cells enriched from blood (not recorded which). The sequence is built from TRBV5-8 and TRBJ2-7, and 11 junctional nucleotides match TRBD1. The bases read TGTGCCAGCAACCCACCCGGGACAGGGGGATTCGACGAGCAGTACTTC. Its amino acids are CASNPPGTGGFDEQYF.